The 16 T cell receptor beta chains in this list originate from one sample, sequenced in a study of identical twins. TCRdb recomputed calls from the 5' RACE reads with MiXCR, one row per CDR3 protein. The repertoire has some 790,000 distinct CDR3 sequences, roughly 18% of them found once; the top ten carry around 14%. These data were also reused for a study on T cells expressing NK-cell markers.

The sample was PBMCs. These receptors originate from a woman younger than 30 in good health.

This chain links TRBV27 with TRBJ2-3; D might be TRBD2 (7 bases). Germline CDR1 is MNHEY and CDR2 is SMNVEV (reference sequence). The CDR3 is 16 amino acids. Trimming stripped 1 base from V and 0 bases from J, with 11 bases between. CDR3 in amino acids: CASSLLGGDSTDTQYF. The CDR3 coding sequence is TGTGCCAGCAGTTTATTAGGGGGGGACAGCACAGATACGCAGTATTTT.

This sequence joins TRBV2 and TRBJ1-5; no clear D. The CDR3 runs 13 residues. V gave up 4 bases and J gave up 7 bases, with 11 bases separating them. Looked up from germline, CDR1 is SNHLY and CDR2 is FYNNEI. CDR3 sequence reads: CASSAGSDQPQHF. CDR3 coding DNA: TGTGCCAGCAGTGCTGGCAGTGACCAGCCCCAGCATTTT.

Written as DNA, the CDR3 is TGTGCCAGCAGCGTATTAGGAGGGGGGACTGAAGCTTTCTTT. Translating gives CASSVLGGGTEAFF. This chain uses TRBV9 with TRBJ1-1; D may be TRBD1 (6 bases). This CDR3 comprises 14 residues. Germline V gene sequence: CDR1 SGDLS, CDR2 YYNGEE. The V end was cut by 1 base, the J end by 5 bases, with 12 bases between.

This chain connects TRBV18 to TRBJ2-3; D gene unclear. The CDR3 spans 12 residues. With 4 bases removed from V and 7 bases from J, the gap between germline ends came to 9 bases. Germline CDR1 KGHSH, CDR2 LQKENI. Here the CDR3 DNA reads TGTGCCAGCTCACAAGACCGAAATACGCAGTATTTT. Translation: CASSQDRNTQYF.

The sample holds a few counts of this clonotype. CDR3 coding DNA: TGTGCCAGCAGCCAGGTGGGCACCTTGGGCTACACCTTC. Amino acid sequence: CASSQVGTLGYTF. The chain joins TRBV12-3 or TRBV12-4 to TRBJ1-2; D ambiguous. Deletions cut 6 bases from V and 8 bases from J, with 16 bases between. The CDR3 length is 13 residues.

The J gene is TRBJ1-1, the V gene TRBV6-2 or TRBV6-3; D is unresolved. The CDR3 totals 12 residues. V was clipped by 1 base and J by 9 bases, with 9 bases between them. The germline gives CDR1 MNHEY, CDR2 SVGEGT. CDR3 sequence (DNA): TGTGCCAGCAGTTACTGGCGGATGAAAGCTTTCTTT. It codes for CASSYWRMKAFF.

This clonotype turned up a few times. The chain is built from TRBV20-1 and TRBJ2-1, with 7 nucleotides matching TRBD2. Trimming cost V 4 bases and J 0 bases; bases outside gene matches: 9. The V gene's germline CDR1 is DFQATT and CDR2 SNEGSKA (reference sequence). This CDR3 is 16 amino acids long. CDR3 sequence: CSAKDWRGSSYNEQFF. DNA for the CDR3: TGCAGTGCTAAAGACTGGCGGGGGAGCTCCTACAATGAGCAGTTCTTC.

Only a few counts were recorded for this clonotype. The rearrangement joins TRBV7-6 to TRBJ2-7; 9 bases are a match to TRBD2. The V gene's germline CDR1 is SGHVS and CDR2 FNYEAQ. With V trimmed by 3 bases and J by 3 bases, 6 bases remained unmatched. The length of the CDR3 is 15 residues. The CDR3 spells CASSFPGTSYYEQYF. The CDR3 nucleotides read TGTGCCAGCAGCTTTCCCGGGACTAGCTACTACGAGCAGTACTTC.

Written as DNA, the CDR3 is TGCAGTGCTCGAGCTCGGGAGTCTGCTAGCACAGATACGCAGTATTTT. It codes for CSARARESASTDTQYF. The chain carries TRBV20-1 and TRBJ2-3; D is possibly TRBD2 (6 bases). The CDR3 sequence is 16 residues long. Trimming took 5 bases from V and 0 from J, leaving 18 bases between them. CDR1 and CDR2 (germline): DFQATT, SNEGSKA (reference sequence).

This clonotype has just a few counts. The chain has TRBV12-3 or TRBV12-4 and TRBJ2-1, with D hard to call. This CDR3 is 14 amino acids long. The ends were cut back, 5 bases at V and 6 bases at J, with 14 bases in the middle. The CDR3, as DNA: TGTGCCAGCAGTCAAGACCGACTCTCCAATGAGCAGTTCTTC. As protein: CASSQDRLSNEQFF.

The rearrangement links TRBV6-1 to TRBJ1-6; the match to TRBD1 covers 10 bases. This CDR3 spans 15 amino acids. Trimming at V came to 5 bases and at J to 12 bases, leaving 10 bases not matched to a gene. CDR1 and CDR2 (germline): MNHNS, SASEGT. CDR3 in amino acids: CASSKPGQGRLPLHF. CDR3 DNA: TGTGCCAGCAGTAAGCCGGGACAGGGGAGGTTACCCCTCCACTTT.

The V gene is TRBV2, the J gene TRBJ2-3, with 13 positions matching TRBD2. The CDR3 is made up of 14 amino acids. Germline loops: CDR1 SNHLY, CDR2 FYNNEI. V shed 10 bases, J shed 4 bases, and the junction held 5 bases outside the gene matches. CDR3 amino acids: CATTSGGGPDTQYF. The CDR3 DNA sequence: TGTGCCACAACTAGCGGGGGGGGCCCAGATACGCAGTATTTT.

V usage is TRBV7-6 and J usage is TRBJ2-5; TRBD1 is a possible D gene (6 bases). The CDR3 totals 16 residues. From germline, CDR1 is SGHVS and CDR2 FNYEAQ. With 5 bases removed from V and 0 bases from J, the gap between germline ends came to 16 bases. CDR3: CASSPSPGQYQETQYF. The CDR3 DNA follows: TGTGCCAGCAGCCCTAGCCCTGGACAGTACCAAGAGACCCAGTACTTC.

J is TRBJ2-5 and V is TRBV12-3 or TRBV12-4; D is ambiguous. V dropped 0 bases and J dropped 4 bases, with 6 bases sitting between them. There are 13 residues in the CDR3. The CDR3 nucleotides read TGTGCCAGCAGTTTAGCGCCTTTAGAGACCCAGTACTTC. It is translated as CASSLAPLETQYF.

The CDR3 protein is CSAKGAGTSYEQYF. CDR3 nucleotide sequence: TGCAGTGCTAAAGGCGCAGGGACCTCCTACGAGCAGTACTTC. This chain connects TRBV20-1 to TRBJ2-7; D may be TRBD1 or TRBD2 (5 bases each). V lost 4 bases, J lost 0 bases, and 13 bases lay in between. CDR3 length: 14 amino acids. Germline V lookup: CDR1 DFQATT, CDR2 SNEGSKA (reference sequence).

This clonotype was seen a handful of times. The rearrangement uses TRBV5-1 and TRBJ2-2; TRBD1 matches 9 bases. CDR3 length: 15 residues. With 10 bases clipped from V and 3 bases from J, the junction kept 10 bases outside the gene matches. Germline values: CDR1 SGHRS, CDR2 YFSETQ. The CDR3 DNA sequence: TGCGCCTCACGACTAGGGACAGGGTACACCGGGGAGCTGTTTTTT. Encoded protein: CASRLGTGYTGELFF.